This TCR beta chain was sequenced during a study of shared clonotypes between healthy human individuals. To note about this clone: What it recognizes is unknown.

As originally analysed: Filtering differed because ImmunoSEQ produced junction-only sequences that carried no quality scores. Assay: immunoSEQ multiplex PCR; the TCRdb copy retains only in-frame clones and omits some. V and J calls and clone size are copied from that table; D and trimming were computed from the DNA. The data contain some 1.5 million clones, roughly 97% of them seen just once; the ten biggest clones take up about 1.2%. Study outcomes and limitations: Rarefaction demonstrated incomplete sorted-subset sequencing despite large depth.

This CDR3 contains 15 residues. The V end lost 1 base, the J end lost 5 bases, and 15 bases lay between the germline ends. CDR1 is KGHSH, CDR2 LQKENI, per germline. The TCR was taken from a man aged 25-45 years in good health. This rearrangement joins TRBV18 to TRBJ2-7, with D possibly matching TRBD2 (6 bases). The sample comprised naive CD4+ T cells sorted from blood. The subset was: CD45RA+ positively selected. The CDR3 DNA sequence: TGTGCCAGCTCACCACAACGGAGGGTTCGTGACGAGCAGTACTTC. This gives the protein CASSPQRRVRDEQYF.